This T cell receptor beta chain emerged from a study of response to subunit inactivated influenza vaccine. Notes on the study in general: Authors suggested each seasonal flu vaccination may recruit only limited numbers of new T cells.

CDR3 size: 13 residues. Trimming at V came to 3 bases and at J to 5 bases, leaving 5 bases not matched to a gene. Germline CDR1 reads DFQATT; CDR2 reads SNEGSKA (reference sequence). TCRdb re-called the RT-PCR reads with MiXCR, one entry per CDR3 protein. The sample consists of 400,000 to 650,000 distinct CDR3 sequences, approximately 7.7% of them appearing once. On this clonotype: Its cognate antigen is unknown.

This TCR was recovered from a man aged 50 to 69 who received an inactivated influenza vaccine. Sequenced material: PBMCs from blood, taken 23 to 25 months after vaccination. The rearrangement uses TRBV20-1 and TRBJ1-1, with 8 bases that match TRBD1. The CDR3 DNA reads as TGCAGTGCTAGCCAGGGGGCGCGGACTGAAGCTTTCTTT. This gives the protein CSASQGARTEAFF.